Included here is one T cell receptor beta chain sequence, with context. As yet, its antigen is unknown. This entry comes from a study of cytomegalovirus exposure and HLA in healthy donors. Whole-study context: Around 85 million unique TCR sequences came from HLA-typed donors in an early release. Study-level findings and limits: For most TCR sequences rarity was the rule, although some public TCRs occurred in many donors.

Germline-derived CDR1 and CDR2 are SQVTM and ANQGSEA. J gave up 8 bases and V 6 bases, and 7 bases lay outside the gene matches. The CDR3 is 13 residues long. Amplification used 60 Vbeta primers and 13 Jbeta primers. This table comes from immunoSEQ multiplex PCR, and its TCRdb copy is limited to in-frame clones, with some not included. The sample has 160,000 or so clones; approximately 79% are singletons. This receptor was identified in a man aged 55 to 70 in good health and CMV-seronegative. Sample: PBMCs. The gene calls are TRBV29-1 and TRBJ1-2, with 12 bases lining up with TRBD1. For the CDR3, the DNA is TGCAGCGTCGCGGGACAGGGGGCTAAAGGCTACACCTTC. Translating gives CSVAGQGAKGYTF. The whole variable domain, filled in from reference TRBV29-1 and TRBJ1-2, reads SAVISQKPSRDICQRGTSLTIQCQVDSQVTMMFWYRQQPGQSLTLIATANQGSEATYESGFVIDKFPISRPNLTFSTLTVSNMSPEDSSIYLCSVAGQGAKGYTFGSGTRLTVV.